This note documents a single TCR beta chain sequence. The method was immunoSEQ multiplex PCR; TCRdb's version includes in-frame clones alone and lacks a portion of them. Altogether around 49,000 clones are present, under 80% being singletons, with the ten largest covering 0.65% to 0.85%. Trimming removed 8 bases from V and 4 bases from J; junction bases left unmatched: 8. The CDR3 covers 14 residues. Germline CDR1 SGHVS, CDR2 FQNEAQ. This entry belongs to a study of memory CD4+ T cells and cytomegalovirus serostatus. The sort gate was single viable CD3+CD4+CD8-CD45RO+ cells for memory CD4+ T cells. The chain links TRBV7-8 to TRBJ2-5; 9 bases match TRBD1. The sample consisted of memory CD4+ T cells from blood. The clonotype was recovered from an adult in good health and CMV-seronegative. CDR3 amino acids: CASSGQGGGETQYF. The CDR3, as DNA: TGTGCCAGCTCGGGACAGGGAGGCGGAGAGACCCAGTACTTC.